Here is one T cell receptor (beta chain) with its context. No antigen is known for it. The source of the sample is a study of memory CD4+ T cells and cytomegalovirus serostatus. In the study overall: Of the healthy Belgian adults, 9 were CMV seropositive and 20 to 30 seronegative.

This table comes from immunoSEQ multiplex PCR, and its TCRdb copy is limited to in-frame clones, with some not included. The repertoire holds tens of thousands of clones, with roughly 78% as singletons. General study points: Of 150 to 200 reported CMV TCRbeta sequences, 67 were found in memory CD4+ repertoires.

The sort gate was single viable CD3+CD4+CD8-CD45RO+ cells for memory CD4+ T cells. CDR1 and CDR2 (germline): SGHNT, YYREEE (reference sequence). V shed 5 bases and J shed 0 bases, with 8 bases lying between them. The CDR3 is made up of 13 amino acids. The chain links TRBV5-4 to TRBJ1-1; D perhaps matches TRBD1 (5 bases). This TCR was sampled from an adult in good health and CMV-seronegative. The sample consisted of memory CD4+ T cells from blood. The CDR3 loop reads CASRGTVNTEAFF. The CDR3 region has the DNA TGTGCCAGCAGGGGGACGGTGAACACTGAAGCTTTCTTT. The variable domain in full, with the rest retrieved from reference TRBV5-4 and TRBJ1-1, is ETGVTQSPTHLIKTRGQQVTLRCSSQSGHNTVSWYQQALGQGPQFIFQYYREEENGRGNFPPRFSGLQFPNYSSELNVNALELDDSALYLCASRGTVNTEAFFGQGTRLTVV.